Listed below are T cell receptor beta chains from one sample, sequenced in a study of blood T cell repertoires in COVID-19. The data were produced by immunoSEQ multiplex PCR, yet TCRdb's version contains in-frame clones alone and is incomplete. The sample has 300,000 to 400,000 clones, roughly 90% seen once. Sequenced material: peripheral blood. The receptors come from a woman in her twenties or thirties with COVID-19, enrolled during active disease. Each CDR3 is given without its conserved first and last residue. Not all rows give a size; the values are once, few, many and, for expanded clones, a class.

abundance,v_gene,j_gene,CDR3aa
NA,TRBV28,TRBJ1-5,ASSLWGDNQPQH
NA,TRBV3-1/TRBV3-2,TRBJ2-1,ASSSRTSGSSSEQF
NA,TRBV10-2,TRBJ2-5,ASSGGETQY
few,TRBV11-2,TRBJ2-1,ASSLILRGAPAEQF
NA,TRBV2,TRBJ2-4,ASQGGRALWY
NA,TRBV4-1,TRBJ1-1,ASSQTGVDTEAF
NA,TRBV24-1,TRBJ1-4,ATLNEKLF
NA,TRBV9,TRBJ2-3,ASSVGTSDTQY
NA,TRBV4-1,TRBJ1-4,ASSLRTAGNNEKLF
NA,TRBV11-2,TRBJ2-1,ASSWDSSYNEQF
NA,TRBV18,TRBJ2-7,ASSPPNGGYEQY
once,TRBV30,TRBJ1-4,AWSRTAATNEKLF
NA,TRBV7-7,TRBJ2-5,ASSLDVSALQETQY
NA,TRBV24-1,TRBJ2-2,ATSDIRDNTGELF
NA,TRBV18,TRBJ1-2,ASSPSGDLYGYT
NA,TRBV12-3/TRBV12-4,TRBJ2-3,ASEEASTDTQY
NA,TRBV2,TRBJ2-2,ASSESTGSGELF
NA,TRBV21-1,TRBJ2-6,ASSTLRGRIPGANVLT
NA,TRBV18,TRBJ1-2,ASSPRTDNYGYT
NA,TRBV3-1/TRBV3-2,TRBJ2-3,ASSQGLGTQY
once,TRBV28,TRBJ1-2,ASSSTGGAGYGYT
NA,TRBV5-1,TRBJ1-4,ASSLGSRDEKLF